This T cell receptor (beta chain) was sequenced for a study of blood T cell repertoires in COVID-19. Study in general: COVID-19 samples, acute and convalescent, were from the United States, Italy and Spain. Nucleic acid was either cDNA or gDNA, and it came from T cells, B-cell-depleted T cells, or PBMCs.

Under the authors' procedure: Estimates of nucleated cell counts were drawn from the amplification of reference gene primers. Some clones are missing from TCRdb's copy, which holds only in-frame ones; the method was immunoSEQ multiplex PCR. V, J and clone size were drawn from that table, and D and trimming were deduced from the DNA. The table lists some 65,000 clones, 65% to 90% of them singletons, with 2.5% to 3.5% in the top ten. The source material was peripheral blood. The clonotype comes from a man aged 80 or over with acute or convalescent COVID-19.

CDR3: CATAQGNSNQPQHF. The CDR3 bases are TGTGCCACGGCGCAGGGCAATAGCAATCAGCCCCAGCATTTT. The chain carries TRBV10-3 and TRBJ1-5; D is possibly TRBD1 (5 bases). V lost 10 bases and J lost 0, with 13 bases in between. Germline CDR1 and CDR2: ENHRY and SYGVKD. This CDR3 is 14 amino acids long.